This T cell receptor (beta chain) was captured by sequencing in a study of human T cells and chemical hapten exposure. For the study at large: Diphenylcyclopropenone doses were given weekly to the scalps of patients across the approximately 25-week study.

The CDR3 is made up of 13 amino acids. V lost 2 bases and J lost 4; bases outside the gene matches: 2. Germline assignment: CDR1 MNHEY and CDR2 SVGAGI. TCRdb fed the RACE reads into MiXCR, producing one record per CDR3 protein. The sample has more than 150,000 distinct CDR3 sequences; roughly a quarter are singletons. The time point: patch test 3, about 24 weeks after DPC sensitization. Treatment defined: therapeutic diphenylcyclopropenone sensitization with weekly scalp DPC. This clonotype originated in a woman in her 40s with alopecia areata. Some clones in this sample may be carry-over from other donors' samples. Material: whole blood, obtained in connection with sensitization to the hapten diphenylcyclopropenone (DPC). The V and J genes are TRBV6-5 and TRBJ2-7; 7 nucleotides align to TRBD1. The chain's CDR3 is CASSYNRGYEQYF. The CDR3 coding sequence is TGTGCCAGCAGTTACAACAGGGGATACGAGCAGTACTTC.